This TCR beta chain appears in the sequencing data of a study of T cells in Graves' hyperthyroidism and ophthalmopathy. The wider study: Once the initial diagnosis was made, peripheral blood was obtained before any treatment. Study observations and caveats: Prediction of ophthalmopathy progression came a median around 6.1 months pre-onset. Most clonotypes that expanded in the thyroid above 0.001 also showed up in blood.

TCR beta CDR3 sequences were amplified from RNA transcripts. The primer set for the first-round RT-PCR of the TCR CDR3 was HTBI. One entry per CDR3 protein, called by TCRdb with MiXCR from the multiplex PCR reads. In the table there are some 270,000 distinct CDR3 sequences, approximately 12% of which are singletons. This CDR3 region has 13 residues. Trimming removed 1 base at V and 4 bases at J, with 8 bases between. Germline CDR1 is DFQATT and CDR2 is SNEGSKA (reference sequence). Diagnoses were made from clinical symptoms, serum measures (thyroxine and TRAb), thyroid ultrasound and orbital computed tomography. This clonotype was seen more than once but under ten times. The antigen is unknown.

The clonotype comes from a woman in her twenties or thirties with Graves' hyperthyroidism that later progressed to Graves' ophthalmopathy. The sample comprised blood. The V call is TRBV20-1, the J call TRBJ1-5; D gene ambiguous. CDR3 nucleotide sequence: TGCAGTGCTAGAGTGACTGCGAATCAGCCCCAGCATTTT. It encodes CSARVTANQPQHF.